This TCR beta chain is from a study of T cell responses to AZD1222 COVID-19 vaccine. The germline V gene encodes CDR1 SGHTA and CDR2 FQGNSA. The CDR3 spans 14 residues. V lost 5 bases, J lost 0 bases, and 10 bases lay in between. Measured with immunoSEQ multiplex PCR; TCRdb has only the in-frame clones, and not every one. The table lists 150,000 to 200,000 clones, approximately 90% of them singletons. The receptor was derived from an adult in good health. V gene TRBV7-2 combines with J gene TRBJ2-5, with D perhaps matching TRBD2 (5 bases). The sequenced sample was peripheral blood, obtained on day 0 of AZD1222 vaccination. CDR3 sequence reads: CASSNDYNQETQYF. The CDR3 nucleotides read TGTGCCAGCAGCAACGACTACAACCAAGAGACCCAGTACTTC.